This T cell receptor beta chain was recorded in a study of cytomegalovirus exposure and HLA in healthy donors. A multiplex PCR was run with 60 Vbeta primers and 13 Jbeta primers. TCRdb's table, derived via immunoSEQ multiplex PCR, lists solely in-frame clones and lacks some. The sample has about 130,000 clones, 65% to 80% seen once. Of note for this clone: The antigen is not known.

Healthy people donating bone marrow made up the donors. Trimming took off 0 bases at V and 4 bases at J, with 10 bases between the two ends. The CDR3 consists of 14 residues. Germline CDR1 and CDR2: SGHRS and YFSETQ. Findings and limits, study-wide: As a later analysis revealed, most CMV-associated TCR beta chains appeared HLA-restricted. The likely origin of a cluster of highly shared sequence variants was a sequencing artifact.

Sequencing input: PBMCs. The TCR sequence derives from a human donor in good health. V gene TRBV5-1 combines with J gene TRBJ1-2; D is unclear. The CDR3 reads CASSLETSTYGYTF. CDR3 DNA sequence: TGCGCCAGCAGCTTGGAAACATCCACCTATGGCTACACCTTC. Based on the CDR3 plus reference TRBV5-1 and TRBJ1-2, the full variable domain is KAGVTQTPRYLIKTRGQQVTLSCSPISGHRSVSWYQQTPGQGLQFLFEYFSETQRNKGNFPGRFSGRQFSNSRSEMNVSTLELGDSALYLCASSLETSTYGYTFGSGTRLTVV.